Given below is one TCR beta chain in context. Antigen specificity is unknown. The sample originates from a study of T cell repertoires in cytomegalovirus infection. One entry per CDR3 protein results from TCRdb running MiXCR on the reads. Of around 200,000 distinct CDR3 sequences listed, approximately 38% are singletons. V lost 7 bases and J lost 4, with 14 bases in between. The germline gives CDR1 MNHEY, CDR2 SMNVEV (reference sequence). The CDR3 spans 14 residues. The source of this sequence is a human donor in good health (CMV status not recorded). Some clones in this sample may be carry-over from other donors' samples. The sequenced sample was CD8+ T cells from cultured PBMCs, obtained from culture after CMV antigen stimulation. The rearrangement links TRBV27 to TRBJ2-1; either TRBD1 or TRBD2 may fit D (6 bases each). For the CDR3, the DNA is TGTGCCAGCATAGGACGGGGGCTTTACAATGAGCAGTTCTTC. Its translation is CASIGRGLYNEQFF.